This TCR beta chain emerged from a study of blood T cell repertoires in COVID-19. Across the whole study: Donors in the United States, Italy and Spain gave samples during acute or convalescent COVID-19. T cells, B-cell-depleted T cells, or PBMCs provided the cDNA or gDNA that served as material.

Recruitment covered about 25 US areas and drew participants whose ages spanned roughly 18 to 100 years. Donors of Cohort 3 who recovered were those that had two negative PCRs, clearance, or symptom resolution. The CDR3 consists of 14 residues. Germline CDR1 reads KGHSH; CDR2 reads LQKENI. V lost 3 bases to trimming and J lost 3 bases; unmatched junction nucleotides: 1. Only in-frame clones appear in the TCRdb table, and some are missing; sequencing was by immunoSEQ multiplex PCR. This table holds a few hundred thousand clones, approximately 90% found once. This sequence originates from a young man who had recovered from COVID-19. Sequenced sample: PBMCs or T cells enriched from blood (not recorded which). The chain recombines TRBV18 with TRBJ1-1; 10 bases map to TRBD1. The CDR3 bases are TGTGCCAGCTCACCGACAGGGGGCCACACTGAAGCTTTCTTT. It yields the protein CASSPTGGHTEAFF.